These 23 T cell receptor beta chains were sequenced from one sample in a study of technical replicates of blood from a few donors. Repertoires were generated with immunoSEQ multiplex PCR, while TCRdb's copy carries only in-frame clones and drops some. The sample carries about 82,000 clones, 92% recorded once. The sequenced sample consisted of T cells isolated from PBMCs. The source is a human donor in good health.

This clone was seen a single time. CDR3 residues: CASSQTGAPGAFF. The DNA of the CDR3 is TGTGCCAGCAGCCAAACAGGGGCACCCGGGGCTTTCTTT. J is TRBJ1-1 and V is TRBV27; 7 nucleotides line up with TRBD1. CDR3 length equals 13 residues. The J segment lost 11 bases and the V segment lost 6 bases, leaving 12 bases of the junction unmatched. Germline loops: CDR1 MNHEY, CDR2 SMNVEV (reference sequence).

The chain joins TRBV18 to TRBJ1-1; TRBD1 agrees at 12 bases. V lost 3 bases to trimming and J lost 4 bases; unmatched junction nucleotides: 0. There are 14 residues in the CDR3. CDR1 is KGHSH and CDR2 is LQKENI in the germline V gene. The CDR3: CASSPGQGATEAFF. DNA for the CDR3: TGTGCCAGCTCACCGGGACAGGGGGCCACTGAAGCTTTCTTT.

J is TRBJ2-5 and V is TRBV29-1, with 7 bases fitting TRBD2. This CDR3 comprises 13 residues. After removal of 4 bases from V and 4 bases from J, the junction contained 6 bases not matched to a gene. CDR1 SQVTM and CDR2 ANQGSEA come from the germline V gene. CDR3 bases: TGCAGCGTTGGTTGGGGGAGGGGAGAGACCCAGTACTTC. This gives the protein CSVGWGRGETQYF. The full variable domain, rest sourced from reference TRBV29-1 and TRBJ2-5, is SAVISQKPSRDICQRGTSLTIQCQVDSQVTMMFWYRQQPGQSLTLIATANQGSEATYESGFVIDKFPISRPNLTFSTLTVSNMSPEDSSIYLCSVGWGRGETQYFGPGTRLLVL.

The chain links TRBV6-5 to TRBJ2-7; TRBD2 matches 7 bases. The germline V gene encodes CDR1 MNHEY and CDR2 SVGAGI. This CDR3 has 15 amino acids. V dropped 1 base and J dropped 2; count of bases not matched to a gene: 5. Written as DNA, the CDR3 is TGTGCCAGCAGTTACTTGCGGGAGTCCCCCTACGAGCAGTACTTC. It specifies CASSYLRESPYEQYF.

The chain recombines TRBV5-8 with TRBJ2-2, with 8 bases matching TRBD2. CDR3 size: 15 residues. V was pared by 4 bases and J by 7 bases, with 9 bases of the junction left unmatched. The germline V gene encodes CDR1 SGHTS and CDR2 YDEGEE. CDR3 nucleotides: TGTGCCAGCAGCCGGACTAGCCCGCTCGGCGGGGAGCTGTTTTTT. Amino acid sequence: CASSRTSPLGGELFF.

The V and J genes are TRBV5-4 and TRBJ2-7, with 8 bases aligning to TRBD1. The CDR3 spans 18 residues. The V and J ends lost 0 bases and 5 bases, in that order; junction bases with no gene match: 16. The germline V gene has CDR1 SGHNT and CDR2 YYREEE (reference sequence). Here the CDR3 reads CASSLVGPWTGKGHEQYF. For the CDR3, the DNA is TGTGCCAGCAGCTTGGTGGGGCCATGGACAGGGAAAGGCCACGAGCAGTACTTC. Drawing the rest from reference TRBV5-4 and TRBJ2-7, the complete variable domain is ETGVTQSPTHLIKTRGQQVTLRCSSQSGHNTVSWYQQALGQGPQFIFQYYREEENGRGNFPPRFSGLQFPNYSSELNVNALELDDSALYLCASSLVGPWTGKGHEQYFGPGTRLTVT.

The gene calls are TRBV19 and TRBJ2-6; 8 bases line up with TRBD1. The CDR3 spans 13 residues. CDR1 LNHDA and CDR2 SQIVND come from the germline V gene (reference sequence). V dropped 4 bases and J dropped 10; count of bases not matched to a gene: 3. CDR3 amino acids: CASSTDRGNVLTF. DNA of the CDR3: TGTGCCAGTAGTACCGACAGGGGTAACGTCCTGACTTTC.

The chain has TRBV7-8 and TRBJ2-2, with TRBD2 matching 7 bases. Germline CDR1 is SGHVS and CDR2 is FQNEAQ. With V trimmed by 5 bases and J by 4 bases, 10 bases remained unmatched. The CDR3 totals 16 residues. In nucleotides, the CDR3 is TGTGCCAGCAGCCCCCTGGGAGGGCTTCCCACCGGGGAGCTGTTTTTT. Amino acid sequence: CASSPLGGLPTGELFF.

The V call is TRBV30, the J call TRBJ2-3; 12 bases map to TRBD2. Germline CDR1 GTSNPN, CDR2 SVGIG (reference sequence). The CDR3 is made up of 15 amino acids. Trimming at V came to 6 bases and at J to 0 bases, leaving 4 bases not matched to a gene. CDR3 in amino acids: CACGLAGRSTDTQYF. The CDR3 DNA sequence: TGTGCCTGCGGACTAGCGGGGCGAAGCACAGATACGCAGTATTTT.

The gene calls are TRBV10-3 and TRBJ1-5; D is unresolved. CDR1 and CDR2 (germline): ENHRY, SYGVKD. This CDR3 has 14 residues. Trimming took 10 bases from V and 4 from J, leaving 17 bases between them. The CDR3 sequence is CATRSETSNQPQHF. The CDR3 DNA reads as TGTGCCACCCGTTCCGAGACAAGTAATCAGCCCCAGCATTTT.

The V and J genes are TRBV11-2 and TRBJ2-7, with D possibly being TRBD2 (5 bases). Trimming removed 5 bases from V and 4 bases from J, with 15 bases in between. In germline, CDR1 is SGHAT, CDR2 FQNNGV. The CDR3 runs to 14 residues. CDR3 in DNA: TGTGCCAGCAGCCTGTTCGGGAAAACGTACGAGCAGTACTTC. Translated: CASSLFGKTYEQYF.

The chain recombines TRBV30 with TRBJ2-1; 10 positions match TRBD1. The CDR3 totals 17 residues. The germline V gene has CDR1 GTSNPN and CDR2 SVGIG (reference sequence). The V and J ends lost 4 bases and 6 bases, in that order; junction bases with no gene match: 15. As DNA, the CDR3 is TGTGCCTGGATCCAAAACCCGGGACAGGGGCGACTCAATGAGCAGTTCTTC. Its protein is CAWIQNPGQGRLNEQFF. Full variable domain (rest looked up from reference TRBV30 and TRBJ2-1): SQTIHQWPATLVQPVGSPLSLECTVEGTSNPNLYWYRQAAGRGLQLLFYSVGIGQISSEVPQNLSASRPQDRQFILSSKKLLLSDSGFYLCAWIQNPGQGRLNEQFFGPGTRLTVL.

The CDR3 bases are TGTGCCAGCAGTGTGACTTATACCTACGAGCAGTACTTC. This encodes CASSVTYTYEQYF. The V and J genes are TRBV27 and TRBJ2-7; D remains ambiguous. This CDR3 is 13 amino acids long. From germline, CDR1 is MNHEY and CDR2 SMNVEV (reference sequence). V was shortened by 5 bases and J by 2 bases, with 10 bases between the two germline ends.

The rearrangement joins TRBV19 to TRBJ2-5; D remains unclear. V dropped 2 bases and J dropped 0 bases, with 7 bases sitting between them. This CDR3 contains 14 residues. Looked up from germline, CDR1 is LNHDA and CDR2 is SQIVND (reference sequence). The CDR3 region has the DNA TGTGCCAGTAGTATATATCAGGACCAAGAGACCCAGTACTTC. Translation: CASSIYQDQETQYF.

V and J are TRBV27 and TRBJ1-2; weak D call: TRBD1 (6 bases). Trimming took off 2 bases at V and 4 bases at J, with 20 bases between the two ends. The CDR3 has 17 residues. The germline V gene encodes CDR1 MNHEY and CDR2 SMNVEV (reference sequence). CDR3 bases: TGTGCCAGCAGTTTAGTTCCGTACAGGGCCGAACCCTATGGCTACACCTTC. As protein: CASSLVPYRAEPYGYTF.

The V and J genes are TRBV5-4 and TRBJ2-3, with TRBD2 matching over 8 bases. CDR1 is SGHNT, CDR2 YYREEE, per germline (reference sequence). The CDR3 runs 15 residues. V shed 1 base and J 4 bases; nucleotides not matched to a gene: 5. The CDR3 DNA reads TGTGCCAGCAGCTTGAAAAGCGGGAGCGCAGATACGCAGTATTTT. This gives the protein CASSLKSGSADTQYF. Supplemented by reference TRBV5-4 and TRBJ2-3, the full variable domain reads ETGVTQSPTHLIKTRGQQVTLRCSSQSGHNTVSWYQQALGQGPQFIFQYYREEENGRGNFPPRFSGLQFPNYSSELNVNALELDDSALYLCASSLKSGSADTQYFGPGTRLTVL.

The CDR3 loop is CASSYGTSGRLRYEQYF. DNA of the CDR3: TGTGCCAGCAGCTACGGGACTAGCGGGAGATTGCGCTACGAGCAGTACTTC. The chain couples TRBV7-8 to TRBJ2-7; 14 nucleotides align to TRBD2. CDR3 size: 17 residues. The germline CDR1 and CDR2 sequences are SGHVS and FQNEAQ. The V and J ends lost 4 bases and 3 bases, in that order; junction bases with no gene match: 8.

The chain combines TRBV7-3 with TRBJ2-7; tentatively, D is TRBD1 (6 bases). Trimming cost V 8 bases and J 6 bases, with 23 bases left between them. Germline V gene sequence: CDR1 SGHTA, CDR2 FQGTGA. The CDR3 runs to 15 residues. The DNA of the CDR3 is TGTGCCAGCCCAGGCGAGCATTCCCCCAGGGGCGAGCAGTACTTC. Protein sequence: CASPGEHSPRGEQYF.

This chain links TRBV6-6 with TRBJ2-1; D ambiguous. Trimming removed 0 bases from V and 7 bases from J, with 10 bases in between. The germline CDR1 and CDR2 sequences are MNHNY and SVGAGI (reference sequence). The CDR3 contains 14 residues. Here the CDR3 DNA reads TGTGCCAGCAGTTACTCGTACACTACTAATGAGCAGTTCTTC. Its translation is CASSYSYTTNEQFF.

This chain uses TRBV6-6 with TRBJ2-7, with 7 bases that match TRBD2. Trimming removed 6 bases from V and 6 bases from J; junction bases left unmatched: 2. Germline values: CDR1 MNHNY, CDR2 SVGAGI (reference sequence). CDR3 size: 11 residues. The CDR3 nucleotides are TGTGCCAGCAGATGGGGGGGCGAGCAGTACTTC. Protein product: CASRWGGEQYF.

In regard to this clone: The same CDR3 arises from other DNA sequences in this sample as well. The chain is built from TRBV6-4 and TRBJ2-3; possible D gene TRBD2, 5 bases. Germline V lookup: CDR1 MRHNA, CDR2 SNTAGT. The CDR3 is 14 amino acids. V lost 4 bases to trimming and J lost 0 bases, with 8 bases between them. CDR3 bases: TGTGCCAGCAGTGTCGGAGGAAGCACAGATACGCAGTATTTT. Protein product: CASSVGGSTDTQYF.

V is TRBV4-1 and J is TRBJ1-4, with D possibly being TRBD1 (6 bases). Trimming left V 4 bases short and J 6 bases short, with 15 bases between. Looked up from germline, CDR1 is MGHRA and CDR2 is YSYEKL. There are 15 residues in the CDR3. The CDR3 region is CASSPMGTSYEKLFF. The CDR3 nucleotides read TGCGCCAGCAGCCCCATGGGGACATCCTATGAAAAACTGTTTTTT.

This clone has a single count. The chain employs TRBV27 and TRBJ1-2, with 7 bases fitting TRBD1. V dropped 2 bases and J dropped 5; count of bases not matched to a gene: 5. This CDR3 region has 14 residues. CDR1 is MNHEY and CDR2 is SMNVEV in the germline V gene (reference sequence). The CDR3 DNA is TGTGCCAGCAGTTTAACAGGGGAAGGTTATGGCTACACCTTC. It specifies CASSLTGEGYGYTF.